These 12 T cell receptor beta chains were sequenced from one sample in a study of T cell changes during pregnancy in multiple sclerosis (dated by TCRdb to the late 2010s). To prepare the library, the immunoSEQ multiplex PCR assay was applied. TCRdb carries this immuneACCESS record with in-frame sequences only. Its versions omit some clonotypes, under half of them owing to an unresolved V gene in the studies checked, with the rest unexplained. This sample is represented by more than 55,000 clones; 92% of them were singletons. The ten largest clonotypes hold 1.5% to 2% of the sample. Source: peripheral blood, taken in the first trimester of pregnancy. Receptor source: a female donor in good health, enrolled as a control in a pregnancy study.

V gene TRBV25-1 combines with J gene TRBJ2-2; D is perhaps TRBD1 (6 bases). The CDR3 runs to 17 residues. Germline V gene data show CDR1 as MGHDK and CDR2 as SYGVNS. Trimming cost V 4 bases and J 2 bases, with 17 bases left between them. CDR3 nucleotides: TGTGCCAGCAGTGGGGCCCCGGGACACTTAAACACCGGGGAGCTGTTTTTT. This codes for CASSGAPGHLNTGELFF.

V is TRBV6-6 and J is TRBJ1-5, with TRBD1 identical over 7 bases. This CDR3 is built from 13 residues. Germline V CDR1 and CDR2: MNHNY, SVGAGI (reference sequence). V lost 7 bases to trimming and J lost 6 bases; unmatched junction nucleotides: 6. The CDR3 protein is CASTTGLGQPQHF. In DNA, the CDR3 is TGTGCCAGCACGACAGGGCTGGGTCAGCCCCAGCATTTT.

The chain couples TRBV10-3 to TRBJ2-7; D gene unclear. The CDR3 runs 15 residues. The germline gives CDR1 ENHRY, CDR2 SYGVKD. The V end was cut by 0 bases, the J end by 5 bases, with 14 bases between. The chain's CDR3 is CAISESWPSPHEQYF. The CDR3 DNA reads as TGTGCCATCAGTGAGTCGTGGCCCTCGCCGCACGAGCAGTACTTC.

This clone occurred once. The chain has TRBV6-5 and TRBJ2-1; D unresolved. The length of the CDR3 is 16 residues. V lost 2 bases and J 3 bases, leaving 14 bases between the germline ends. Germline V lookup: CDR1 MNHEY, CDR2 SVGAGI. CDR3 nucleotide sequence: TGTGCCAGCAGTTACCGATCTATTTTGAACTACAATGAGCAGTTCTTC. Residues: CASSYRSILNYNEQFF.

As DNA, the CDR3 is TGTGCCAGCGGCAGGGGGCCGACAGATACGCAGTATTTT. It specifies CASGRGPTDTQYF. The rearrangement links TRBV25-1 to TRBJ2-3; 8 nucleotides agree with TRBD1. Germline loops: CDR1 MGHDK, CDR2 SYGVNS. The CDR3 contains 13 residues. With V trimmed by 8 bases and J by 3 bases, 4 bases remained unmatched.

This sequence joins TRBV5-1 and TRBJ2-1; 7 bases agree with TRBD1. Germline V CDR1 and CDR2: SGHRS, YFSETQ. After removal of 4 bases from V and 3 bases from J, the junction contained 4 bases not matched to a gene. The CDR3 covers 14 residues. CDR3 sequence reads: CASSGTVGYNEQFF. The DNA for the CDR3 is TGCGCCAGCAGCGGGACAGTGGGCTACAATGAGCAGTTCTTC.

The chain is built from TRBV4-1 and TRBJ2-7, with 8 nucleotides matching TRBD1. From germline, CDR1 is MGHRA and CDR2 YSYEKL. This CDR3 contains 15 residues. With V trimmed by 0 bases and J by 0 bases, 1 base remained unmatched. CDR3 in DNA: TGCGCCAGCAGCCAAGAGGGGACAGGCTCCTACGAGCAGTACTTC. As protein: CASSQEGTGSYEQYF.

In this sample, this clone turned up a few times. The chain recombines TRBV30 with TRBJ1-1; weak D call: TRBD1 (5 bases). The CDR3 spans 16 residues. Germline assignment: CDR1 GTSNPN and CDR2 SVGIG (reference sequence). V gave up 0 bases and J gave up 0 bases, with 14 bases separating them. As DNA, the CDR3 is TGTGCCTGGAGTGTACAGCAGGGCCCCATGAACACTGAAGCTTTCTTT. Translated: CAWSVQQGPMNTEAFF. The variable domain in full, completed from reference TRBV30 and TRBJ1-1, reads SQTIHQWPATLVQPVGSPLSLECTVEGTSNPNLYWYRQAAGRGLQLLFYSVGIGQISSEVPQNLSASRPQDRQFILSSKKLLLSDSGFYLCAWSVQQGPMNTEAFFGQGTRLTVV.

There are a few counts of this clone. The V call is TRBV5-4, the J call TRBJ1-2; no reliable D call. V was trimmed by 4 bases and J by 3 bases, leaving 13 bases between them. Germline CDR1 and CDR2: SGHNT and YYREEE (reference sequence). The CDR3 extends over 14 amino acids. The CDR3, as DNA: TGTGCCAGCAGCCCCCGTGGAGGAGACTATGGCTACACCTTC. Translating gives CASSPRGGDYGYTF.

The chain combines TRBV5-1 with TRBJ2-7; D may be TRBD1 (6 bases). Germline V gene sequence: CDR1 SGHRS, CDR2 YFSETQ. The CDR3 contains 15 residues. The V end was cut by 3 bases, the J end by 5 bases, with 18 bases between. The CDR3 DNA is TGCGCCAGCAGCTCACACAGGGTATTGGGAGACGAGCAGTACTTC. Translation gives CASSSHRVLGDEQYF.

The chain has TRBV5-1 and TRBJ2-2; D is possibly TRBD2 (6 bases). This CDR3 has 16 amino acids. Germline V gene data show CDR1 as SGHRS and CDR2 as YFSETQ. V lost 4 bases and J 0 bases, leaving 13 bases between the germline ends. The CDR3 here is CASSLWGDTNTGELFF. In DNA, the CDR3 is TGCGCCAGCAGCCTCTGGGGGGATACGAACACCGGGGAGCTGTTTTTT.

This chain's CDR3 is CASSLDAGVAGNTIYF. DNA for the CDR3: TGTGCCAGCAGCTTAGACGCGGGTGTCGCTGGAAACACCATATATTTT. This chain connects TRBV7-2 to TRBJ1-3; the D is unclear. From germline, CDR1 is SGHTA and CDR2 FQGNSA. Deletions cut 1 base from V and 2 bases from J, with 12 bases between. This CDR3 is built from 16 residues.